The TCR beta chain described here comes from a study of regulatory T cells in long-lasting Graves disease. This CDR3 has 12 residues. Germline loops: CDR1 WNHNN, CDR2 SYGVQD (reference sequence). Trimming cost V 5 bases and J 3 bases, with 7 bases left between them. At least ten counts were recorded for this clonotype. Combining iRepertoire HTBI primers with Arm-PCR of CDR3 regions, the authors built TCR beta libraries. From the multiplex PCR reads, TCRdb called clonotypes with MiXCR, one entry per CDR3 protein. This sample has hundreds of thousands of distinct CDR3 sequences; around 16% occur once, and the top ten carry around a fifth. The time point is: newly diagnosed GD, antithyroid drugs for less than 3 months. RNA from PBMCs was the source of the TCR library.

The gene calls are TRBV10-1 and TRBJ1-2; D gene ambiguous. This TCR derives from a female donor with Graves disease. The sequencing here drew on peripheral blood mononuclear cells (PBMCs), taken at new diagnosis, from a patient treated with antithyroid drugs. The CDR3 reads CASSSAHYGYTF. In DNA form, the CDR3 reads TGCGCCAGCAGTTCAGCTCACTATGGCTACACCTTC.